The clone carrying this TCR beta chain has a handful of counts. Its antigen is currently unknown. The data are from a study of T-cell memory formation after mild COVID-19. In TCRdb, the 5' RACE reads were re-called with MiXCR into one record per CDR3 protein. The repertoire holds a few hundred thousand distinct CDR3 sequences, with 15% to 20% as singletons. Study conclusions and caveats: Pre-infection memory held some responding clones, suggesting pre-existing cross-reactive T cells responded.

The length of the CDR3 is 15 residues. Trimming stripped 6 bases from V and 6 bases from J, with 17 bases between. CDR1 is SNHLY and CDR2 is FYNNEI in the germline V gene. The clonotype was recovered from a man between 18 and 35 years old who had mild COVID-19 (a few samples of this study predate the infection). Cell type and time point are not known. The chain recombines TRBV2 with TRBJ1-4, with D maybe TRBD1 (5 bases). Sample: PBMCs or a T cell subset sorted from them (not recorded which). This chain's CDR3 is CASSSGGLGYEKLFF. CDR3 nucleotide sequence: TGTGCCAGCAGCTCCGGGGGATTGGGGTATGAAAAACTGTTTTTT.